Listed here are 9 T cell receptor beta chains from one sample, sequenced in a study of HIV-infected children after antiretroviral therapy interruption. RNA-based 3' RACE libraries used unique molecular identifiers. TCRdb used MiXCR to reprocess the 3' RACE reads, holding one entry per CDR3 protein. The sample consists of more than 85,000 distinct CDR3 sequences, 6% to 8.5% of them appearing once. Treatment noted: PENTA 11 planned treatment interruption arm or continuous ART arm. The input for sequencing was CD45RA+ CD4+ T cells from PBMCs, pooled from several time points, taken from a donor given antiretroviral therapy, either interrupted or continuous. This sample's subset: naive CD4+ CD45RA+ CD45RO- T cells. All receptors derive from a pool of human donors with HIV.

CDR3 sequence: CASSLRQIYQPQHF. In nucleotides, the CDR3 is TGTGCCAGTAGTCTAAGACAGATTTATCAGCCCCAGCATTTT. This sequence joins TRBV19 and TRBJ1-5; D may be TRBD1 (5 bases). The CDR3 is 14 amino acids. Trimming shortened V by 5 bases and J by 5 bases, and 13 bases separated the two germline ends. Germline values: CDR1 LNHDA, CDR2 SQIVND (reference sequence).

This clonotype was recorded many times. The chain carries TRBV11-2 and TRBJ2-7, with D perhaps given as TRBD1 or TRBD2 (5 bases each). The CDR3 consists of 14 residues. V lost 5 bases and J 0 bases, leaving 11 bases between the germline ends. Germline values: CDR1 SGHAT, CDR2 FQNNGV. The CDR3: CASSQRDGSYEQYF. In nucleotides, the CDR3 is TGTGCCAGCAGCCAACGGGACGGCTCCTACGAGCAGTACTTC.

Ten or more counts support this clonotype. This rearrangement joins TRBV12-3 or TRBV12-4 to TRBJ2-7, with 7 bases that match TRBD2. V lost 7 bases and J lost 3; bases outside the gene matches: 6. CDR3 size: 13 residues. The CDR3: CASNRGGNYEQYF. The CDR3 DNA reads as TGTGCCAGCAATCGCGGGGGAAACTACGAGCAGTACTTC.

This clonotype was observed many times. V is TRBV19 and J is TRBJ1-5; no clear D. The CDR3 is made up of 16 amino acids. Trimming took off 5 bases at V and 2 bases at J, with 16 bases between the two ends. Germline CDR1 reads LNHDA; CDR2 reads SQIVND (reference sequence). CDR3 amino acids: CASSRAVGFGNQPQHF. The CDR3, as DNA: TGTGCCAGTAGTCGAGCAGTCGGGTTTGGCAATCAGCCCCAGCATTTT.

The sample holds a few counts of this clonotype. The chain recombines TRBV19 with TRBJ2-7, with 8 bases that match TRBD2. Looked up from germline, CDR1 is LNHDA and CDR2 is SQIVND (reference sequence). V was clipped by 3 bases and J by 4 bases; unmatched bases: 5. CDR3 length: 14 residues. The CDR3 bases are TGTGCCAGTAGTATTAATAGCGGGGCTTACGAGCAGTACTTC. Its translation is CASSINSGAYEQYF.

This clonotype has at least ten counts. The chain has TRBV12-3 or TRBV12-4 and TRBJ2-1, with 11 bases identical to TRBD2. This CDR3 has 15 residues. V trimming: 9 bases; J trimming: 6 bases; junction bases outside the gene matches: 10. The CDR3 spells CASSPPTSGSNEQFF. Written as DNA, the CDR3 is TGTGCCAGTTCCCCCCCCACTAGCGGGAGCAATGAGCAGTTCTTC.

There are many counts of this clonotype. This chain links TRBV7-2 with TRBJ2-1; D perhaps matches TRBD1 (5 bases). V was cut by 6 bases and J by 3 bases, with 12 bases left in between. This CDR3 spans 14 amino acids. Germline V gives CDR1 SGHTA, CDR2 FQGNSA. The DNA of the CDR3 is TGTGCCAGCAGACCCCAGGGTTTCTACAATGAGCAGTTCTTC. Its protein product is CASRPQGFYNEQFF.

This clonotype was recorded many times. This chain connects TRBV30 to TRBJ2-7; D may be TRBD1 or TRBD2 (5 bases each). Germline loops: CDR1 GTSNPN, CDR2 SVGIG (reference sequence). CDR3 length: 17 residues. V shed 2 bases and J shed 3 bases, with 23 bases lying between them. The CDR3 sequence: CAWSSPRGRDVVYEQYF. The CDR3 DNA sequence: TGTGCCTGGAGTTCCCCAAGGGGCCGGGACGTAGTCTACGAGCAGTACTTC. Full variable domain (rest looked up from reference TRBV30 and TRBJ2-7): SQTIHQWPATLVQPVGSPLSLECTVEGTSNPNLYWYRQAAGRGLQLLFYSVGIGQISSEVPQNLSASRPQDRQFILSSKKLLLSDSGFYLCAWSSPRGRDVVYEQYFGPGTRLTVT.

This clonotype was counted at least ten times. V usage is TRBV5-1 and J usage is TRBJ2-3, with D uncertain. Germline CDR1 and CDR2: SGHRS and YFSETQ. CDR3 length: 16 residues. The V gene lost 4 bases and the J gene lost 0 bases, with 15 bases spanning the gap. The CDR3 DNA reads as TGCGCCAGCAGCCCGCCCGCTGGCCTAAGCACAGATACGCAGTATTTT. Translated, it gives CASSPPAGLSTDTQYF.